This is a list of T cell receptor beta chains from one sample in a study of blood T cell repertoires in COVID-19. Using immunoSEQ multiplex PCR, the repertoire was profiled, and TCRdb retains in-frame clones only, with some absent. The sample has some 100,000 clones; 86% are singletons. The source material was peripheral blood. The receptors here all came from a man aged 50-59 years with acute or convalescent COVID-19. Both conserved end residues are part of each CDR3. D genes are given only for firm matches. Clone size is shown for a subset of rows, as once, few, many or a class of expanded clone.

>TRBD1|TRBJ1-2|TRBV10-3|-
CAISESTGLNYGYTF
TGTGCCATCAGTGAGTCGACAGGGTTAAACTATGGCTACACCTTC
>TRBD2|TRBJ2-1|TRBV3-1/TRBV3-2|-
CASRDSGRAVEQFF
TGTGCCAGCAGGGACAGCGGGAGGGCCGTTGAGCAGTTCTTC
>-|TRBJ2-1|TRBV9|-
CASSVLSSTSSAQRGNEQFF
TGTGCCAGCAGCGTTCTAAGTTCTACTTCTAGCGCCCAGAGAGGGAATGAGCAGTTCTTC
>-|TRBJ1-6|TRBV7-8|-
CASSFDYRVNSPLHF
TGTGCCAGCAGCTTTGACTACAGGGTAAATTCACCCCTCCACTTT
>TRBD1|TRBJ1-1|TRBV7-9|-
CAIGGTGGVMGTEAFF
TGTGCGATCGGCGGGACAGGGGGCGTGATGGGCACTGAAGCTTTCTTT
>TRBD1|TRBJ2-7|TRBV6-5|-
CASSYTGGYEQYF
TGTGCCAGCAGCTATACAGGGGGGTACGAGCAGTACTTC
>TRBD1|TRBJ2-2|TRBV18|-
CASSLRPGQGNTGELFF
TGTGCCAGCTCACTAAGGCCGGGACAGGGAAACACCGGGGAGCTGTTTTTT
>-|TRBJ2-1|TRBV15|once
CATSYGLDRGNWQFF
TGTGCCACCAGCTACGGCTTGGATAGAGGGAACTGGCAGTTCTTC
>TRBD1|TRBJ1-2|TRBV7-9|-
CASSSRTGRVNYGYTF
TGTGCCAGCAGCTCCCGGACAGGTCGAGTTAACTATGGCTACACCTTC
>TRBD1|TRBJ2-1|TRBV25-1|once
CASRINRGQGAGNEQFF
TGTGCCAGCCGTATTAATCGAGGACAGGGGGCAGGCAATGAGCAGTTCTTC
>-|TRBJ2-5|TRBV4-1|-
CASSQVPSGQARETQYF
TGCGCCAGCAGCCAAGTTCCCTCTGGACAAGCCAGAGAGACCCAGTACTTC
>-|TRBJ2-3|TRBV19|-
CASSPEADTQYF
TGTGCCAGTAGTCCCGAAGCGGATACGCAGTATTTT
>-|TRBJ1-2|TRBV29-1|-
CSVEDIENYGYTF
TGCAGCGTTGAAGACATTGAGAACTATGGCTACACCTTC
>TRBD2|TRBJ2-7|TRBV12-5|-
CASGAGTSGFVSYEQYF
TGTGCTAGTGGTGCCGGGACTAGCGGATTCGTTTCCTACGAGCAGTACTTC
>TRBD1|TRBJ2-7|TRBV30|-
CACKSRDRYYEQYF
TGTGCCTGCAAAAGCCGGGACAGGTACTACGAGCAGTACTTC
>TRBD1|TRBJ1-6|TRBV30|-
CACTGEYNSPLHF
TGTGCCTGTACAGGGGAATATAATTCACCCCTCCACTTT
>TRBD2|TRBJ2-4|TRBV5-1|-
CASSLVAAGVKNIQYF
TGCGCCAGCAGCTTGGTTGCAGCGGGAGTCAAAAACATTCAGTACTTC